This T cell receptor (beta chain) was observed in a study of cytomegalovirus exposure and HLA in healthy donors. After removal of 5 bases from V and 3 bases from J, the junction contained 5 bases not matched to a gene. The CDR3 totals 14 residues. Germline V CDR1 and CDR2: SGHDT, YYEEEE. A multiplex PCR was run with 60 Vbeta primers and 13 Jbeta primers. Profiling relied on immunoSEQ multiplex PCR, and the TCRdb table lists in-frame clones only, not all of them. The listing records some 120,000 clones. The receptor was derived from a man younger than 40 in good health and CMV-seronegative. This chain connects TRBV5-6 to TRBJ2-5; TRBD2 agrees at 9 bases. Sequenced: PBMCs. CDR3 region: CASREAGGKETQYF. The CDR3 DNA follows: TGTGCCAGCAGAGAAGCGGGGGGTAAAGAGACCCAGTACTTC.